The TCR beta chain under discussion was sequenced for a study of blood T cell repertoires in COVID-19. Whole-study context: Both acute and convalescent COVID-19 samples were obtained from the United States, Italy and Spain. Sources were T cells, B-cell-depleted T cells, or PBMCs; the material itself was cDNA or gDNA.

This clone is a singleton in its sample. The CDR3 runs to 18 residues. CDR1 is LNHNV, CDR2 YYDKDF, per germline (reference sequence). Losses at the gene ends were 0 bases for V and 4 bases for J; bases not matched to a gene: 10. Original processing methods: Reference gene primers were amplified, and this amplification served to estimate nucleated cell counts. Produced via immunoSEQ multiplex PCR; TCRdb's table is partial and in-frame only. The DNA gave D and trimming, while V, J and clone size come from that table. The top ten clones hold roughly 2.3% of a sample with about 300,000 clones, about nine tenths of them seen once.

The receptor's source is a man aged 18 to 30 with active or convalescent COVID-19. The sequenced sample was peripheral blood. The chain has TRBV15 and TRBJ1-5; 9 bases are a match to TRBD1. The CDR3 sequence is CATSRDNTDRGLNQPQHF. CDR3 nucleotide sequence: TGTGCCACCAGCAGAGATAACACGGACAGGGGTTTAAATCAGCCCCAGCATTTT.